The clone carrying this T cell receptor (beta chain) was observed a single time. This PCR relied on a set of 60 Vbeta primers and 13 Jbeta primers. This table comes from immunoSEQ multiplex PCR, and its TCRdb copy is limited to in-frame clones, with some not included. The data hold about 160,000 clones, with roughly 80% observed a single time. This sample stems from a study of cytomegalovirus exposure and HLA in healthy donors. Germline loops: CDR1 MNHEY, CDR2 SVGAGI. V shed 6 bases and J 5 bases; nucleotides not matched to a gene: 6. CDR3 length: 14 amino acids. The sample consisted of PBMCs. This TCR was sampled from a male donor in good health and CMV-seropositive. V gene TRBV6-5 combines with J gene TRBJ1-4, with 7 bases that match TRBD1. The CDR3 sequence: CASRETGPNEKLFF. The CDR3, as DNA: TGTGCCAGCAGGGAGACAGGGCCAAATGAAAAACTGTTTTTT.